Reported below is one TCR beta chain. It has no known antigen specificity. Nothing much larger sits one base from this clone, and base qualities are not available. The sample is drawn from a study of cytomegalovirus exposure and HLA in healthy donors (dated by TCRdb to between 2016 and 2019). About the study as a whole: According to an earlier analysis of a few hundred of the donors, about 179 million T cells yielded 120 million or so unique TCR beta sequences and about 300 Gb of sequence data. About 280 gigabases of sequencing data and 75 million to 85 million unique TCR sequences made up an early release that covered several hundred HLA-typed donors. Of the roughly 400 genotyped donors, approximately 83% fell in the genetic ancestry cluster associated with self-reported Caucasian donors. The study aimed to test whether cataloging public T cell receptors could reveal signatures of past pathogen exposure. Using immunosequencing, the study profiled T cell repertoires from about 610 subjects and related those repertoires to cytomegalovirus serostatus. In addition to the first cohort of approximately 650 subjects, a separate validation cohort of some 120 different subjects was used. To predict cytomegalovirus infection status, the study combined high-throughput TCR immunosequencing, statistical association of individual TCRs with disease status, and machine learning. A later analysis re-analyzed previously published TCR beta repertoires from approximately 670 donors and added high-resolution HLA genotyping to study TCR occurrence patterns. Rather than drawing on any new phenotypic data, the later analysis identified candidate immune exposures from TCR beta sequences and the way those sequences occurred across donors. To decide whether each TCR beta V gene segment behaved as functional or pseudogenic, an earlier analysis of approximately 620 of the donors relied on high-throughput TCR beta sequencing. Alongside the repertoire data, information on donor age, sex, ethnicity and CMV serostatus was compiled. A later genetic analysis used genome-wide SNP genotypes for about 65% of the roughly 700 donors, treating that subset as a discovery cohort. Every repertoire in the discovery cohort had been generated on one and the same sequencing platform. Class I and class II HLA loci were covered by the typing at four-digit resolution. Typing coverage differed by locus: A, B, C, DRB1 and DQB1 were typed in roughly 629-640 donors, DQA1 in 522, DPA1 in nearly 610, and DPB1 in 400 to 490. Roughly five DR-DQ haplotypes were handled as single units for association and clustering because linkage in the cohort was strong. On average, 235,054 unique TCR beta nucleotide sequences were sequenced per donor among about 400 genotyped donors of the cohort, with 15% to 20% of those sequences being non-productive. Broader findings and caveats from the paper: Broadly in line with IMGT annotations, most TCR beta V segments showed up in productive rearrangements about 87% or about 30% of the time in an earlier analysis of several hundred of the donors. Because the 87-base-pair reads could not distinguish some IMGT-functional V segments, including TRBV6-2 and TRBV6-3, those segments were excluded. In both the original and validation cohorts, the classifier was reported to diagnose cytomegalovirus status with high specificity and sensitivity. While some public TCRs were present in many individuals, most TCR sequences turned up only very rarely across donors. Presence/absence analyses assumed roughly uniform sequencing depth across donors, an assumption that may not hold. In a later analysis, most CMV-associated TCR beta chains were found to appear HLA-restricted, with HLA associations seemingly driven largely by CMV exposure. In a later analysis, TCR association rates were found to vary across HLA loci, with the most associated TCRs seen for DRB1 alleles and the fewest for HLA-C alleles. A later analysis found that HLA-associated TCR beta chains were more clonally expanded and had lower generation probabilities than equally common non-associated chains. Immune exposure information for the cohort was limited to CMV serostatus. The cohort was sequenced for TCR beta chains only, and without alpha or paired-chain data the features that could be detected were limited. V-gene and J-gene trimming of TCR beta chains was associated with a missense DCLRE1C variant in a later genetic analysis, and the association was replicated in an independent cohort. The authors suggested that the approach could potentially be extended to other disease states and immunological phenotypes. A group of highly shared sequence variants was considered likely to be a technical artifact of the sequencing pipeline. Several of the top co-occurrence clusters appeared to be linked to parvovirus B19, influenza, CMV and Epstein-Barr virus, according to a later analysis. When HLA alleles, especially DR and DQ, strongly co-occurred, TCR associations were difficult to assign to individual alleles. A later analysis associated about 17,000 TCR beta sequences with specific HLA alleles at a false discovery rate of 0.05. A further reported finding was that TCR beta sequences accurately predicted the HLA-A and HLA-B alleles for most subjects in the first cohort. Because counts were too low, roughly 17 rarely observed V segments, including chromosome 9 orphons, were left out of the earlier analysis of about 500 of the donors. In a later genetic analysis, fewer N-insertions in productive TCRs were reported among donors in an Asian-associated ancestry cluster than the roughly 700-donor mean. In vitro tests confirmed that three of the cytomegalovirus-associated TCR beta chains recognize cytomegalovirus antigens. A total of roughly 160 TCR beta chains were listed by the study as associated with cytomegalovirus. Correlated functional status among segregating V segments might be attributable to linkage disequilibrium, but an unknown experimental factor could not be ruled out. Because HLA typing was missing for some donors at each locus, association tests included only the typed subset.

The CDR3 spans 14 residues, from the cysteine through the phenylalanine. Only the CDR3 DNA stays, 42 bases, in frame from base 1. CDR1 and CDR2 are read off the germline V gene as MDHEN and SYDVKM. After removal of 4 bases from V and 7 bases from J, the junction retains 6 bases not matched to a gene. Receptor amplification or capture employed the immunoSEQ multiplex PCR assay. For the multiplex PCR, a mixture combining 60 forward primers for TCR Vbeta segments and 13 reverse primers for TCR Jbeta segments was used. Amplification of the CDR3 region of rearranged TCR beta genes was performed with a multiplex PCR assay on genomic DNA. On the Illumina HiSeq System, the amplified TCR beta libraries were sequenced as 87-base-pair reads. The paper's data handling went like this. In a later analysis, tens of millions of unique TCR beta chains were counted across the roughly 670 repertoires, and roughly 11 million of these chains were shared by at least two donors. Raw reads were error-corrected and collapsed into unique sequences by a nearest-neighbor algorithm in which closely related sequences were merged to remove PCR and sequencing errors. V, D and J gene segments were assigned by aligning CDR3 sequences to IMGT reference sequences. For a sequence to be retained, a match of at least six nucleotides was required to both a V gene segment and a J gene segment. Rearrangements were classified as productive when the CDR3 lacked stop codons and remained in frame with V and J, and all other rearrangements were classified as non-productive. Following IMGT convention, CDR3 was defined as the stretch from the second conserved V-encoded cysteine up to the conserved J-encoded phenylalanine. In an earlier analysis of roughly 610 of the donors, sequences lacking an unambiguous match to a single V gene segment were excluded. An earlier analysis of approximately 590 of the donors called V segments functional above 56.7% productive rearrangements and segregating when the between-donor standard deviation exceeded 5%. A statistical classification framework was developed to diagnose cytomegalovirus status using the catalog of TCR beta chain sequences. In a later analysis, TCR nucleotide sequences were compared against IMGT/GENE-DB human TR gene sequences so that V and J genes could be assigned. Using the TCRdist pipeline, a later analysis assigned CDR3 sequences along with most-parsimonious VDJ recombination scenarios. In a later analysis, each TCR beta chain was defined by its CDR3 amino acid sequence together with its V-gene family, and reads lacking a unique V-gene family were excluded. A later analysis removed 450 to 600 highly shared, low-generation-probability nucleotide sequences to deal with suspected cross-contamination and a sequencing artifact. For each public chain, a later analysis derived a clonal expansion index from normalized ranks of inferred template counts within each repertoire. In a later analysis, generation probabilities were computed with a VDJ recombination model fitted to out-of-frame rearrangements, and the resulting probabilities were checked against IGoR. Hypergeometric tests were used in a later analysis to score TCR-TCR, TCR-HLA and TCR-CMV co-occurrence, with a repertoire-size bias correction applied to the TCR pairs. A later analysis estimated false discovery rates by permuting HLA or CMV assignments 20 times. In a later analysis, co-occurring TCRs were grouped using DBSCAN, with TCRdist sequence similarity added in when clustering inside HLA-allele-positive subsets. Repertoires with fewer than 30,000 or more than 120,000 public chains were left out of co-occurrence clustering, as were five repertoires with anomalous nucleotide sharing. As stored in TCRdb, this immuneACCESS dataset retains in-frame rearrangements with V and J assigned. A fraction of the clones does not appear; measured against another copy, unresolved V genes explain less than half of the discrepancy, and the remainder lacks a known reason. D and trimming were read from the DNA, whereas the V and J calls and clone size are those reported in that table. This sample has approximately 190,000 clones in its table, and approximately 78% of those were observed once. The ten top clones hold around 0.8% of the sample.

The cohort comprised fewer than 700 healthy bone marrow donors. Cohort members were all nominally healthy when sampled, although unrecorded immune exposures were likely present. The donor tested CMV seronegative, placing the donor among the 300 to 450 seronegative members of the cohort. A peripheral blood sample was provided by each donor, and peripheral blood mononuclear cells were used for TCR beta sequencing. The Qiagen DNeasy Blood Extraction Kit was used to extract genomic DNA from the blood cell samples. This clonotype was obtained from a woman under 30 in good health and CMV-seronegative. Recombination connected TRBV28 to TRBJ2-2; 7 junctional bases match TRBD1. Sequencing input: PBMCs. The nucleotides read TGTGCCAGCAGTTCGACAGGGTTTGGCGGGGAGCTGTTTTTT. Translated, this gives CASSSTGFGGELFF.